This T cell receptor beta chain was sequenced for a study of T cell responses to AZD1222 COVID-19 vaccine. Produced via immunoSEQ multiplex PCR; TCRdb's table is partial and in-frame only. The sample contains around 180,000 clones, 90% to 95% of which appear only once. For this clone: Its target is not known.

Study results and limitations: Recipients of two AZD1222 doses showed rising Spike-specific TCR breadth and depth. Recipients of AZD1222 seropositive at baseline numbered only six or seven. CD4 TCRs linked to vaccination spanned spike, dominating at 160-218 and 743-854.

Germline CDR1 reads GTSNPN; CDR2 reads SVGIG (reference sequence). CDR3 length equals 13 residues. Trimming removed 5 bases from V and 3 bases from J, with 11 bases in between. The clonotype originates from an adult in good health. The sample here was peripheral blood, taken on day 0 of AZD1222 vaccination. V gene TRBV30 combines with J gene TRBJ1-5; D may be TRBD1 (5 bases). The CDR3 region is CAWQGSFNQPQHF. The CDR3, as DNA: TGTGCCTGGCAGGGAAGTTTCAATCAGCCCCAGCATTTT.